The 3 T cell receptor beta chains below were found in one sample sequenced in a study of shared clonotypes between healthy human individuals. Terminally differentiated effector memory CD45RA+ cells were excluded from the naive CD8 cells, which were CD45RO-negative and positively selected for CCR7. Repertoires were generated with immunoSEQ multiplex PCR, while TCRdb's copy carries only in-frame clones and drops some. The sample carries around 2,000,000 clones, 85% to 95% recorded once. The sample was naive CD8+ T cells sorted from blood. These TCRs come from a man aged 18 to 35 in good health.

The V call is TRBV13, the J call TRBJ1-1, with D possibly TRBD1 on 5 matching bases. The germline V gene has CDR1 PRHDT and CDR2 FYEKMQ (reference sequence). V lost 3 bases to trimming and J lost 10 bases, with 15 bases between them. This CDR3 is 13 amino acids long. The CDR3 here is CASSFGGPNVAFF. The CDR3 nucleotides read TGTGCCAGCAGCTTTGGGGGACCGAATGTAGCTTTCTTT.

A remark on this clone: This sample also contains other DNA sequences that code for the same CDR3. The rearrangement uses TRBV5-4 and TRBJ2-7, with 7 nucleotides matching TRBD1. The CDR3 contains 12 residues. Germline CDR1 SGHNT, CDR2 YYREEE (reference sequence). With V trimmed by 2 bases and J by 6 bases, 2 bases remained unmatched. CDR3 nucleotides: TGTGCCAGCAGCTTAGGGACAGCCGAGCAGTACTTC. Its protein product is CASSLGTAEQYF.

As to this clone: At the DNA level, this CDR3 is encoded by other sequences in the same sample as well. The J gene is TRBJ2-3, the V gene TRBV11-2, with TRBD2 identical over 9 bases. Per germline, CDR1 SGHAT and CDR2 FQNNGV. The CDR3 length is 14 residues. V was clipped by 5 bases and J by 2 bases; unmatched bases: 2. This chain's CDR3 is CASSLAGLTDTQYF. In DNA form, the CDR3 reads TGTGCCAGCAGCCTAGCGGGGCTCACAGATACGCAGTATTTT.